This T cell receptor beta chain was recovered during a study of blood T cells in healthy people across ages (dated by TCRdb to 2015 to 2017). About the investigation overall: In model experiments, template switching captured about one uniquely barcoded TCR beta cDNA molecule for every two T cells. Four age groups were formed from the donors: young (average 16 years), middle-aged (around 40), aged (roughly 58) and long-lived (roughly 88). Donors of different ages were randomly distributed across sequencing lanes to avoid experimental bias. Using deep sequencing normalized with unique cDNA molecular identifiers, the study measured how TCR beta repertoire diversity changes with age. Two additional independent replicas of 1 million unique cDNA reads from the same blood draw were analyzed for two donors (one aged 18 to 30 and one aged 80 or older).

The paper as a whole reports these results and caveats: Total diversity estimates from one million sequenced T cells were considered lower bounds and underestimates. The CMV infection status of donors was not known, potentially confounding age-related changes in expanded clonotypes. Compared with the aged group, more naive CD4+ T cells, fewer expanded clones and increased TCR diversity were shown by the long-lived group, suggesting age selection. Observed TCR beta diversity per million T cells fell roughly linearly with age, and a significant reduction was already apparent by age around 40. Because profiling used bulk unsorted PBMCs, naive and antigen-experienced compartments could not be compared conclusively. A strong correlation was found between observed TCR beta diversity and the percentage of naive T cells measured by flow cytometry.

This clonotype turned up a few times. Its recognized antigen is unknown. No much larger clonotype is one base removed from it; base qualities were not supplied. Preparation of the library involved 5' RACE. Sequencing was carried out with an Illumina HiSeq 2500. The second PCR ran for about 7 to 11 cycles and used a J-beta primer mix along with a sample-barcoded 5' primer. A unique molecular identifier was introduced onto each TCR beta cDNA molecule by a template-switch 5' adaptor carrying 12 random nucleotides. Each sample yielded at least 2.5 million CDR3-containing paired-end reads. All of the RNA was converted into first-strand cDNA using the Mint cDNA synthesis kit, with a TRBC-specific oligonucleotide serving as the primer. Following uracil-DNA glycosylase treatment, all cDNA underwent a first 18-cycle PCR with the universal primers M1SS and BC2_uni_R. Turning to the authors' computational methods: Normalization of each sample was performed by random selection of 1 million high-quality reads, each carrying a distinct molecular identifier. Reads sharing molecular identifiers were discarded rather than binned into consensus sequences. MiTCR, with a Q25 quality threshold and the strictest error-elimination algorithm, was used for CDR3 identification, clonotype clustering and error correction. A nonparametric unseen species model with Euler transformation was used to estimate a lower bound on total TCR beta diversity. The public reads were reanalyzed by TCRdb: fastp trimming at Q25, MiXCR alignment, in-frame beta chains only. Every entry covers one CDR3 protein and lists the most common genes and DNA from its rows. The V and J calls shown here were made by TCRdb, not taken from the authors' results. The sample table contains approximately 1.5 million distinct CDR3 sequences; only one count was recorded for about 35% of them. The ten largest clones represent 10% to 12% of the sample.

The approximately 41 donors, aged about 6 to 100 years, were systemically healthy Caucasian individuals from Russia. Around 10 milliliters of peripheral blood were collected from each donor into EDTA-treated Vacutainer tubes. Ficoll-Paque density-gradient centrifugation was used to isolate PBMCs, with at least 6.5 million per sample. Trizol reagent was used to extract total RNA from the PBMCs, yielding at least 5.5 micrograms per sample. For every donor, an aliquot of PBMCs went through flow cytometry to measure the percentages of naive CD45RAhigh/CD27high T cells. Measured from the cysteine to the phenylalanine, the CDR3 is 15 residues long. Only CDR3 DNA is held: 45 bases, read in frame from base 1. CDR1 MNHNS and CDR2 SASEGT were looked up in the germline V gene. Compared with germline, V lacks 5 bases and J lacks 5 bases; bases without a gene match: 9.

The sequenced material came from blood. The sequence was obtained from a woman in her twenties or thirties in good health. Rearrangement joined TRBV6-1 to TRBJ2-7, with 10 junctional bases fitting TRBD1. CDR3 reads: CASSKKPGQGHEQYF. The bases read TGTGCCAGCAGTAAGAAGCCGGGACAGGGGCACGAGCAGTACTTC.